Below are 13 T cell receptor beta chains sequenced from a single sample in a study of blood T cell repertoires in COVID-19. The table came from immunoSEQ multiplex PCR; TCRdb's copy has only in-frame clones and leaves some out. Among some 240,000 clones listed, about 87% were seen once. Material for sequencing was peripheral blood. The source is a woman in her 70s with COVID-19, enrolled during active disease.

This chain joins TRBV28 and TRBJ2-7; D remains ambiguous. Trimming cost V 7 bases and J 3 bases, with 7 bases left between them. Germline values: CDR1 MDHEN, CDR2 SYDVKM. The CDR3 consists of 11 residues. The CDR3: CASTTIYEQYF. In DNA, the CDR3 is TGTGCCAGCACGACAATCTACGAGCAGTACTTC.

V gene TRBV7-3 combines with J gene TRBJ2-7; 8 bases agree with TRBD2. Germline CDR1 is SGHTA and CDR2 is FQGTGA. Trimming cost V 5 bases and J 7 bases; bases outside gene matches: 16. The CDR3 spans 16 residues. The CDR3 DNA sequence: TGTGCCAGCAGCAATGGAGGGGGGCTAGCGGGTGGAGAGCAGTACTTC. Protein product: CASSNGGGLAGGEQYF.

The genes are TRBV10-3 and TRBJ1-2; D gene unclear. This CDR3 comprises 11 residues. V lost 0 bases and J lost 8, with 4 bases in between. CDR1 is ENHRY, CDR2 SYGVKD, per germline. The CDR3 protein is CAISESQGYTF. The CDR3 coding sequence is TGTGCCATCAGTGAGTCGCAGGGCTACACCTTC.

This sequence joins TRBV24-1 and TRBJ2-3, with TRBD1 matching over 9 bases. V lost 2 bases to trimming and J lost 2 bases; unmatched junction nucleotides: 7. Germline loops: CDR1 KGHDR, CDR2 SFDVKD. The CDR3 has 17 residues. CDR3 region: CATSDSTGTGNTDTQYF. For the CDR3, the DNA is TGTGCCACCAGTGATTCGACCGGGACAGGGAACACAGATACGCAGTATTTT.

This clone was counted a single time. The chain is built from TRBV5-4 and TRBJ2-3, with 7 bases lining up with TRBD2. Losses at the gene ends were 0 bases for V and 3 bases for J; bases not matched to a gene: 7. The CDR3 runs to 16 residues. Germline V CDR1 and CDR2: SGHNT, YYREEE (reference sequence). The CDR3 DNA follows: TGTGCCAGCAGCTTGGATGTTGGCGGGAGAACAGATACGCAGTATTTT. Its translation is CASSLDVGGRTDTQYF.

This chain connects TRBV7-3 to TRBJ1-3; a possible D gene is TRBD1 (6 bases). CDR3 length equals 15 residues. Germline CDR1 is SGHTA and CDR2 is FQGTGA. V lost 2 bases to trimming and J lost 2 bases, with 10 bases between them. CDR3 DNA sequence: TGTGCCAGCAGCTTAGAAGGGGGAACTGGAAACACCATATATTTT. Translating it yields CASSLEGGTGNTIYF.

The CDR3 loop reads CASSPELAGVLNNEQFF. CDR3 coding DNA: TGTGCCAGCAGCCCTGAACTAGCGGGAGTCCTAAACAATGAGCAGTTCTTC. This rearrangement joins TRBV11-2 to TRBJ2-1, with 11 positions matching TRBD2. Germline V gene lookup returns CDR1 SGHAT and CDR2 FQNNGV. The CDR3 extends over 17 amino acids. J lost 5 bases, V lost 5 bases, and 11 bases had no gene match. The full variable domain, completed using reference TRBV11-2 and TRBJ2-1, is EAGVAQSPRYKIIEKRQSVAFWCNPISGHATLYWYQQILGQGPKLLIQFQNNGVVDDSQLPKDRFSAERLKGVDSTLKIQPAKLEDSAVYLCASSPELAGVLNNEQFFGPGTRLTVL.

V is TRBV19 and J is TRBJ1-1, with D unclear. The CDR3 consists of 13 residues. Per the germline V gene, CDR1 is LNHDA and CDR2 is SQIVND (reference sequence). V lost 6 bases, J lost 2 bases, and 10 bases lay in between. CDR3: CASSRERNTEAFF. In nucleotides, the CDR3 is TGTGCCAGTAGCCGCGAGAGAAACACTGAAGCTTTCTTT.

In its sample, this clone was seen a few times. The V and J genes are TRBV7-3 and TRBJ1-1; 7 bases map to TRBD1. The germline V gene encodes CDR1 SGHTA and CDR2 FQGTGA. J lost 9 bases, V lost 4 bases, and 8 bases had no gene match. The CDR3 sequence is 13 residues long. CDR3 in DNA: TGTGCCAGCAGCTCAAATCGACAGGGTAAAGCTTTCTTT. This codes for CASSSNRQGKAFF.

The chain uses TRBV2 and TRBJ2-5; no definite D call. Germline assignment: CDR1 SNHLY and CDR2 FYNNEI. This CDR3 spans 12 amino acids. The V and J ends lost 3 bases and 5 bases respectively, with 7 bases between them. The CDR3, as DNA: TGTGCCAGCAGTGAGAACGGGGAGACCCAGTACTTC. It encodes CASSENGETQYF.

This clone appeared a few times. V is TRBV6-6 and J is TRBJ1-2, with a tentative D call TRBD1 (6 bases). This CDR3 is built from 14 residues. Germline loops: CDR1 MNHNY, CDR2 SVGAGI (reference sequence). Trimming cost V 3 bases and J 8 bases, with 16 bases left between them. The CDR3 coding sequence is TGTGCCAGCAGTTATGGGGCAGGGGCGGGCGGCTACACCTTC. Translated: CASSYGAGAGGYTF.

V and J are TRBV5-1 and TRBJ2-7; tentative D call: TRBD1 (6 bases). V was cut by 0 bases and J by 0 bases, with 13 bases left in between. This CDR3 spans 16 amino acids. The germline CDR1 and CDR2 sequences are SGHRS and YFSETQ. CDR3 nucleotide sequence: TGCGCCAGCAGCTTGGCCATTGGACAGAGCTCCTACGAGCAGTACTTC. Translation gives CASSLAIGQSSYEQYF.

This sequence joins TRBV7-3 and TRBJ1-1; 7 nucleotides agree with TRBD1. J lost 3 bases, V lost 4 bases, and 5 bases had no gene match. The CDR3 is 14 residues long. Germline values: CDR1 SGHTA, CDR2 FQGTGA. The CDR3 is CASSSTGVDTEAFF. The CDR3 DNA follows: TGTGCCAGCAGCTCCACAGGGGTGGACACTGAAGCTTTCTTT. Full variable domain (remainder filled in from reference TRBV7-3 and TRBJ1-1): GAGVSQTPSNKVTEKGKYVELRCDPISGHTALYWYRQSLGQGPEFLIYFQGTGAADDSGLPNDRFFAVRPEGSVSTLKIQRTERGDSAVYLCASSSTGVDTEAFFGQGTRLTVV.